The 32 T cell receptor beta chains reported below all come from one sample, sequenced in a study of T cells in localized non-small cell lung cancer. Profiled with immunoSEQ multiplex PCR; TCRdb holds only in-frame clones, not every one. The sample lists under 35,000 clones, approximately 90% occurring once. The source was peripheral blood mononuclear cells, collected before any cancer treatment. The receptor set was obtained from a female donor aged 60 or older with stage II lung adenocarcinoma.

This clone was counted between two and nine times. In DNA form, the CDR3 reads TGTGCCAGCACCTCGGGGGGAGCTGGAAACACCATATATTTT. Amino acids: CASTSGGAGNTIYF. The chain uses TRBV28 and TRBJ1-3, with D tentatively TRBD1 (5 bases). CDR1 MDHEN and CDR2 SYDVKM come from the germline V gene. The CDR3 is 14 amino acids. Trimming pared 7 bases from V and 2 bases from J, leaving 12 bases between.

This sequence joins TRBV5-4 and TRBJ1-1, with D perhaps matching TRBD1 (6 bases). V was cut by 5 bases and J by 0 bases, with 17 bases left in between. This CDR3 has 16 amino acids. The germline gives CDR1 SGHNT, CDR2 YYREEE (reference sequence). The CDR3 DNA follows: TGTGCCAGCAGTTCGAGCGGGACACATATGAACACTGAAGCTTTCTTT. Translating it yields CASSSSGTHMNTEAFF.

The genes are TRBV7-2 and TRBJ2-5; D uncertain. Trimming removed 4 bases at V and 5 bases at J, with 5 bases between. Germline CDR1 and CDR2: SGHTA and FQGNSA. The CDR3 loop spans 11 amino acids. The CDR3 sequence: CASSSYETQYF. As DNA, the CDR3 is TGTGCCAGCAGCTCATACGAGACCCAGTACTTC.

The V gene is TRBV20-1, the J gene TRBJ1-2; weak D call: TRBD1 (5 bases). There are 11 residues in the CDR3. Germline V gives CDR1 DFQATT, CDR2 SNEGSKA (reference sequence). Trimming removed 1 base at V and 7 bases at J, with 7 bases between. Here the CDR3 DNA reads TGCAGTGCTAGAGGGGGGATTGGCTACACCTTC. Translated: CSARGGIGYTF.

The chain recombines TRBV28 with TRBJ2-3, with D perhaps TRBD1 (6 bases). Looked up from germline, CDR1 is MDHEN and CDR2 is SYDVKM. The length of the CDR3 is 16 residues. V was cut by 2 bases and J by 3 bases, with 15 bases left in between. The CDR3 here is CASSLIKGGLTDTQYF. The CDR3 DNA is TGTGCCAGCAGTTTAATTAAAGGGGGTTTGACAGATACGCAGTATTTT.

A few counts support this clone. The genes are TRBV29-1 and TRBJ1-5, with a weak D call TRBD1 (5 bases). The germline V gene encodes CDR1 SQVTM and CDR2 ANQGSEA. The CDR3 has 14 amino acids. The germline V and J ends were trimmed by 6 bases and 0 bases, with 12 bases remaining between them. The CDR3 loop reads CSVATTASNQPQHF. The CDR3 DNA reads as TGCAGCGTCGCGACGACAGCTAGCAATCAGCCCCAGCATTTT.

The CDR3 nucleotides read TGCGCCAGCAGCGTGCCTGGGGGCGCCTCCTACAATGAGCAGTTCTTC. Translating gives CASSVPGGASYNEQFF. The J gene is TRBJ2-1, the V gene TRBV5-1; D might be TRBD1 (6 bases). Germline CDR1 and CDR2: SGHRS and YFSETQ. The CDR3 is 16 amino acids. V was pared by 4 bases and J by 0 bases, with 14 bases between.

The rearrangement links TRBV29-1 to TRBJ2-1; D possibly matches TRBD1 or TRBD2 (6 bases each). Germline V CDR1 and CDR2: SQVTM, ANQGSEA. V was pared by 5 bases and J by 5 bases, with 25 bases between. The CDR3 is 17 amino acids. The CDR3 DNA sequence: TGCAGCGTTAACTGGCCCCCCCGGGGGCCCCCCCACAATGAGCAGTTCTTC. This encodes CSVNWPPRGPPHNEQFF.

The count of this clone is one. The junction shows a germline mismatch at one end, possibly a read error. This rearrangement joins TRBV5-1 to TRBJ2-7; a possible D gene is TRBD2 (6 bases). This CDR3 is built from 13 residues. CDR1 is SGHRS, CDR2 YFSETQ, per germline. The CDR3 DNA follows: TGCGCCAGCAGCCGGGACTTGCCGAATAGGCTAGATTTC. It translates to CASSRDLPNRLDF.

The chain joins TRBV5-5 to TRBJ1-2; tentative D call: TRBD1 (5 bases). From germline, CDR1 is SGHKS and CDR2 YYEKEE (reference sequence). Deletions cut 0 bases from V and 4 bases from J, with 13 bases between. This CDR3 comprises 15 residues. This CDR3 reads CASSLAIGQGYGYTF. Here the CDR3 DNA reads TGTGCCAGCAGCTTGGCCATAGGGCAGGGCTATGGCTACACCTTC.

The chain employs TRBV5-1 and TRBJ2-5; weak D call: TRBD2 (6 bases). The CDR3 consists of 16 residues. Trimming removed 0 bases from V and 2 bases from J, with 14 bases in between. Germline V gene sequence: CDR1 SGHRS, CDR2 YFSETQ. CDR3: CASSLEDLGGQETQYF. CDR3 nucleotide sequence: TGCGCCAGCAGCTTGGAGGATCTGGGGGGTCAAGAGACCCAGTACTTC.

V is TRBV2 and J is TRBJ1-2, with 7 bases matching TRBD1. J lost 7 bases, V lost 6 bases, and 14 bases had no gene match. CDR3 length: 15 amino acids. Germline assignment: CDR1 SNHLY and CDR2 FYNNEI. CDR3 amino acids: CASSRTPTGRGGYTF. Here the CDR3 DNA reads TGTGCCAGCAGCAGGACTCCGACAGGGAGGGGTGGCTACACCTTC.

J is TRBJ1-6 and V is TRBV27; no definite D call. This CDR3 has 12 amino acids. With 2 bases removed from V and 13 bases from J, the gap between germline ends came to 9 bases. The V gene's germline CDR1 is MNHEY and CDR2 SMNVEV (reference sequence). The CDR3 DNA reads as TGTGCCAGCAGTTTACCGCGGGGTCCCCTCCACTTT. Its translation is CASSLPRGPLHF.

J is TRBJ1-2 and V is TRBV4-3; D is perhaps TRBD1 (5 bases). This CDR3 contains 15 residues. The V gene lost 4 bases and the J gene lost 5 bases, with 17 bases spanning the gap. Germline V gives CDR1 LGHNA, CDR2 YSLEER. DNA of the CDR3: TGCGCCAGCAGCCCGGGGGGGAGCCTGCCTTATGGCTACACCTTC. It translates to CASSPGGSLPYGYTF.

This clone was seen a single time. This chain links TRBV10-3 with TRBJ2-7, with 7 bases that match TRBD2. CDR3 length: 15 residues. Losses at the gene ends were 0 bases for V and 5 bases for J; bases not matched to a gene: 7. In germline, CDR1 is ENHRY, CDR2 SYGVKD. This CDR3 is CAISESGAGNDEQYF. DNA of the CDR3: TGTGCCATCAGTGAGTCCGGAGCGGGGAACGACGAGCAGTACTTC.

The J gene is TRBJ1-1, the V gene TRBV19, with unresolved D. From germline, CDR1 is LNHDA and CDR2 SQIVND (reference sequence). Trimming removed 5 bases from V and 0 bases from J, with 7 bases in between. The CDR3 length is 13 residues. Here the CDR3 reads CASSLTVNTEAFF. The CDR3 coding sequence is TGTGCCAGTAGTCTTACAGTGAACACTGAAGCTTTCTTT. Full variable domain (missing parts from reference TRBV19 and TRBJ1-1): DGGITQSPKYLFRKEGQNVTLSCEQNLNHDAMYWYRQDPGQGLRLIYYSQIVNDFQKGDIAEGYSVSREKKESFPLTVTSAQKNPTAFYLCASSLTVNTEAFFGQGTRLTVV.

This rearrangement joins TRBV18 to TRBJ2-3; D is uncertain. Per the germline V gene, CDR1 is KGHSH and CDR2 is LQKENI. The CDR3 extends over 12 amino acids. Trimming left V 6 bases short and J 0 bases short, with 4 bases between. Here the CDR3 reads CASSPSTDTQYF. CDR3 in DNA: TGTGCCAGCTCGCCTAGCACAGATACGCAGTATTTT.

The gene calls are TRBV18 and TRBJ1-5, with 7 nucleotides matching TRBD1. V lost 8 bases to trimming and J lost 2 bases; unmatched junction nucleotides: 6. Germline values: CDR1 KGHSH, CDR2 LQKENI. The CDR3 is 14 residues long. The CDR3 sequence: CASATGTGNQPQHF. The CDR3, as DNA: TGTGCCAGCGCCACCGGGACAGGCAATCAGCCCCAGCATTTT.

The genes are TRBV5-1 and TRBJ2-7; perhaps TRBD1 as D (6 bases). CDR1 is SGHRS and CDR2 is YFSETQ in the germline V gene. This CDR3 is built from 15 residues. V was trimmed by 1 base and J by 0 bases, leaving 11 bases between them. The CDR3 is CASSLLRGSSYEQYF. The CDR3 region has the DNA TGCGCCAGCAGCTTGTTGAGGGGGAGCTCCTACGAGCAGTACTTC.

The J gene is TRBJ2-5, the V gene TRBV7-9; perhaps TRBD1 as D (5 bases). Trimming removed 2 bases at V and 2 bases at J, with 9 bases between. This CDR3 has 14 residues. CDR1 and CDR2 (germline): SEHNR, FQNEAQ (reference sequence). The CDR3 loop is CASSLTRDQETQYF. As DNA, the CDR3 is TGTGCCAGCAGCTTAACCAGGGATCAAGAGACCCAGTACTTC.

The gene calls are TRBV29-1 and TRBJ2-2; 7 bases align to TRBD1. V was clipped by 3 bases and J by 4 bases; unmatched bases: 2. CDR1 and CDR2 from the germline V gene are SQVTM and ANQGSEA. This CDR3 is built from 13 residues. The CDR3 DNA follows: TGCAGCGTTGACCCAGGGGGCACCGGGGAGCTGTTTTTT. Residues: CSVDPGGTGELFF.

The CDR3 protein is CAPRDRDYSNQPQHF. The CDR3 DNA reads TGTGCCCCTCGGGACAGAGACTATAGCAATCAGCCCCAGCATTTT. V usage is TRBV27 and J usage is TRBJ1-5; TRBD1 agrees at 7 bases. Germline values: CDR1 MNHEY, CDR2 SMNVEV (reference sequence). The junction had 10 bases not matched to a gene; V was cut back by 11 bases and J by 0 bases. The CDR3 covers 15 residues.

The chain employs TRBV9 and TRBJ2-2; 15 nucleotides agree with TRBD2. CDR1 and CDR2 from the germline V gene are SGDLS and YYNGEE. The trim removed 4 bases at V and 1 base at J, leaving 5 bases unmatched. The CDR3 is 18 residues long. The CDR3 sequence: CASSYLGLAGGNTGELFF. CDR3 sequence (DNA): TGTGCCAGCAGCTACTTGGGACTAGCGGGGGGGAACACCGGGGAGCTGTTTTTT.

V gene TRBV5-1 combines with J gene TRBJ1-2, with no clear D. The germline CDR1 and CDR2 sequences are SGHRS and YFSETQ. This CDR3 region has 15 residues. V lost 0 bases to trimming and J lost 3 bases, with 12 bases between them. The CDR3 is CASSLGWGRDYGYTF. The CDR3, as DNA: TGCGCCAGCAGCTTGGGGTGGGGAAGGGACTATGGCTACACCTTC.

The sample holds one count of this clone. V gene TRBV7-3 combines with J gene TRBJ2-5; TRBD2 agrees at 8 bases. Germline lookup yields CDR1 SGHTA and CDR2 FQGTGA. The junction had 11 bases not matched to a gene; V was cut back by 0 bases and J by 5 bases. There are 17 residues in the CDR3. The CDR3 bases are TGTGCCAGCAGCTTAACAGGCGGCCGGGGGGGCCGGGAGACCCAGTACTTC. Residues: CASSLTGGRGGRETQYF. Looking up the rest from reference TRBV7-3 and TRBJ2-5 gives the full variable domain: GAGVSQTPSNKVTEKGKYVELRCDPISGHTALYWYRQSLGQGPEFLIYFQGTGAADDSGLPNDRFFAVRPEGSVSTLKIQRTERGDSAVYLCASSLTGGRGGRETQYFGPGTRLLVL.

This rearrangement joins TRBV4-2 to TRBJ2-5, with D unclear. Per germline, CDR1 LGHNA and CDR2 YNFKEQ. The length of the CDR3 is 15 residues. Trimming shortened V by 3 bases and J by 0 bases, and 11 bases separated the two germline ends. The CDR3 nucleotides are TGTGCCAGCAGCCAGGGTGAGGCAGACCAAGAGACCCAGTACTTC. It encodes CASSQGEADQETQYF.

This chain uses TRBV5-6 with TRBJ2-7; no firm D call. Per the germline V gene, CDR1 is SGHDT and CDR2 is YYEEEE. The CDR3 runs to 12 residues. Trimming stripped 0 bases from V and 6 bases from J, with 7 bases between. The CDR3 reads CASSLDRREQYF. In DNA form, the CDR3 reads TGTGCCAGCAGCTTGGACCGCCGCGAGCAGTACTTC.

V usage is TRBV6-4 and J usage is TRBJ1-5; D uncertain. Per germline, CDR1 MRHNA and CDR2 SNTAGT. CDR3 size: 14 residues. V was pared by 2 bases and J by 6 bases, with 11 bases between. The CDR3 sequence is CASSDGSWGQPQHF. Written as DNA, the CDR3 is TGTGCCAGCAGTGACGGGTCCTGGGGTCAGCCCCAGCATTTT.

This rearrangement joins TRBV18 to TRBJ2-3, with 7 bases lining up with TRBD2. This CDR3 comprises 15 residues. From germline, CDR1 is KGHSH and CDR2 LQKENI. Germline trimming cut 3 bases from V and 3 bases from J; bases unmatched to any gene: 6. CDR3 protein: CASSPKAGMTDTQYF. The CDR3 DNA reads TGTGCCAGCTCACCGAAAGCGGGAATGACAGATACGCAGTATTTT. Based on the CDR3 plus reference TRBV18 and TRBJ2-3, the full variable domain is NAGVMQNPRHLVRRRGQEARLRCSPMKGHSHVYWYRQLPEEGLKFMVYLQKENIIDESGMPKERFSAEFPKEGPSILRIQQVVRGDSAAYFCASSPKAGMTDTQYFGPGTRLTVL.

This chain uses TRBV10-3 with TRBJ1-5; D is uncertain. V lost 6 bases to trimming and J lost 3 bases, with 9 bases between them. Germline CDR1 is ENHRY and CDR2 is SYGVKD. The CDR3 totals 13 residues. The DNA for the CDR3 is TGTGCCATCAGCCTAGAAGCCAATCAGCCCCAGCATTTT. Translating it yields CAISLEANQPQHF.

The chain carries TRBV18 and TRBJ2-1; tentative D call: TRBD1 (6 bases). The CDR3 spans 15 residues. Germline CDR1 is KGHSH and CDR2 is LQKENI. V was cut by 5 bases and J by 0 bases, with 11 bases left in between. In DNA form, the CDR3 reads TGTGCCAGCTCATCCAGGGACAACTCCTACAATGAGCAGTTCTTC. It codes for CASSSRDNSYNEQFF.

The chain combines TRBV9 with TRBJ2-7; D not resolved. The CDR3 is 15 amino acids. In germline, CDR1 is SGDLS, CDR2 YYNGEE. Trimming shortened V by 0 bases and J by 2 bases, and 12 bases separated the two germline ends. CDR3 DNA: TGTGCCAGCAGCGTAGAGGTGTCGGCAGCCTACGAGCAGTACTTC. Translating it yields CASSVEVSAAYEQYF.